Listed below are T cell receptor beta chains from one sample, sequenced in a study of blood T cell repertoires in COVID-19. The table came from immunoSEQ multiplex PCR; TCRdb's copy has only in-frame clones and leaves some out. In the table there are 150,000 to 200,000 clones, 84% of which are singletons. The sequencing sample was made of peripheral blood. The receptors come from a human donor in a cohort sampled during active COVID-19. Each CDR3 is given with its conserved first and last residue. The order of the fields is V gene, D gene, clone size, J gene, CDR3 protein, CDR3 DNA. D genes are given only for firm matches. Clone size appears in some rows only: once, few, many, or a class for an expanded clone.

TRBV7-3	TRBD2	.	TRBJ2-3	CASSLVGTSGTDTQYF	TGTGCCAGCAGCTTAGTTGGGACTAGCGGCACAGATACGCAGTATTTT
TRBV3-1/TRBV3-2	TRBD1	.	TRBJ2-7	CASSQGGQNYEQYF	TGTGCCAGCAGCCAAGGGGGACAGAACTACGAGCAGTACTTC
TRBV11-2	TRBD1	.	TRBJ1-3	CASSSDRGGFGNTIYF	TGTGCCAGCAGCTCTGACAGGGGAGGGTTTGGAAACACCATATATTTT
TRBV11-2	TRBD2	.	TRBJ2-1	CASSLVRGGLVEQFF	TGTGCCAGCAGCTTAGTTCGGGGGGGCCTCGTTGAGCAGTTCTTC
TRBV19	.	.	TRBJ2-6	CASSIDRAGANVLTF	TGTGCCAGTAGTATAGACAGGGCTGGGGCCAACGTCCTGACTTTC
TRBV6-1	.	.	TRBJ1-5	CASSEPQGNQPQHF	TGTGCCAGCAGTGAGCCACAGGGAAACCAGCCCCAGCATTTT
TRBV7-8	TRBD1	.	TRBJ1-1	CASSLAQQGHRSTEAFF	TGTGCCAGCAGCTTAGCGCAACAGGGGCATAGGAGCACTGAAGCTTTCTTT
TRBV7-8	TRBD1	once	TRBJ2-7	CASSLEGTGGLEQYF	TGTGCCAGCAGCTTAGAAGGGACAGGGGGCCTCGAGCAGTACTTC
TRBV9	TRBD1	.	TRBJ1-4	CASSVEGTGGEKLFF	TGTGCCAGCAGCGTAGAAGGGACAGGTGGGGAAAAACTGTTTTTT
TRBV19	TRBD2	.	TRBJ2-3	CASSPRGESTDTQYF	TGTGCCAGTAGTCCCCGGGGGGAAAGCACAGATACGCAGTATTTT
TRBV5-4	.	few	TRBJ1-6	CASSLGGDVRNSPLHF	TGTGCCAGCAGCTTGGGGGGGGATGTTCGGAATTCACCCCTCCACTTT
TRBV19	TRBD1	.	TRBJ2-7	CASSNGRGYEQYF	TGTGCCAGTAGTAATGGCAGGGGGTACGAGCAGTACTTC
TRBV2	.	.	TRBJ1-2	CASKGGYGYTF	TGTGCCAGCAAGGGGGGGTACGGCTACACCTTC
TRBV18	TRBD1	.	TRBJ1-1	CASSPSGGGTEAFF	TGTGCCAGCTCACCATCAGGGGGAGGAACTGAAGCTTTCTTT
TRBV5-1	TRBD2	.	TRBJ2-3	CASSFSGLAPRGSTDTQYF	TGCGCCAGCAGCTTTTCGGGACTAGCGCCGAGGGGTAGCACAGATACGCAGTATTTT
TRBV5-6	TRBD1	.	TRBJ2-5	CASSSLDRDVETQYF	TGTGCCAGCAGCTCTTTGGACAGGGATGTAGAGACCCAGTACTTC
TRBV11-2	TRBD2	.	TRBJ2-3	CASSSYTDSSGGAADTQYF	TGTGCCAGCAGCTCCTACACAGACTCTAGCGGGGGGGCCGCAGATACGCAGTATTTT
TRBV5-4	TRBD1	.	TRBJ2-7	CASSAPGQASYEQYF	TGTGCCAGCAGCGCACCGGGACAGGCCTCCTACGAGCAGTACTTC
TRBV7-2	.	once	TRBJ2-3	CASSLQVSTDTQYF	TGTGCCAGCAGCTTACAGGTTAGCACAGATACGCAGTATTTT
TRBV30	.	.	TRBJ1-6	CAWTRTDYVNSPLHF	TGTGCCTGGACCAGGACGGACTACGTTAATTCACCCCTCCACTTT
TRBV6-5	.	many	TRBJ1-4	CASKTGSNEKLFF	TGTGCCAGCAAAACAGGGTCTAATGAAAAACTGTTTTTT
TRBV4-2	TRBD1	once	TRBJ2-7	CASSQPGQISYEQYF	TGTGCCAGCAGCCAACCGGGACAGATCTCCTACGAGCAGTACTTC
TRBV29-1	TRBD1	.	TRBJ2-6	CSVEGQTLRGANVLTF	TGCAGCGTTGAGGGACAGACTTTGCGTGGGGCCAACGTCCTGACTTTC
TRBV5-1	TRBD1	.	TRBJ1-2	CAKLRDRHHYGYTF	TGCGCCAAACTTAGGGACAGGCACCACTATGGCTACACCTTC
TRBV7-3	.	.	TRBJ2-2	CASSTLGAGELFF	TGTGCCAGCAGCACACTGGGGGCTGGGGAGCTGTTTTTT
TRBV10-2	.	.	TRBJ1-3	CASSVESSGNTIYF	TGCGCCAGCAGTGTCGAGAGCTCTGGAAACACCATATATTTT
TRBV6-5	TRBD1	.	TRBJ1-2	CASIGDRVRDGYTF	TGTGCCAGCATCGGGGACAGGGTTAGGGATGGCTACACCTTC
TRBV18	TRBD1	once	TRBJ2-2	CASSPGLTGIFTGELFF	TGTGCCAGCTCACCCGGTCTGACAGGGATCTTCACCGGGGAGCTGTTTTTT
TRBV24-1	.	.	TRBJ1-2	CATISQGKCYGYTF	TGTGCCACCATTTCTCAGGGGAAGTGCTATGGCTACACCTTC
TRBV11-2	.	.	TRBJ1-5	CASSVTPSNQPQHF	TGTGCCAGCAGCGTTACACCTAGCAATCAGCCCCAGCATTTT
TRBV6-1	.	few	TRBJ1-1	CASSERQSTEAFF	TGTGCCAGCAGTGAGAGGCAGAGTACTGAAGCTTTCTTT
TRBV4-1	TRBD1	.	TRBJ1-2	CASSRQTGGGYGYTF	TGCGCCAGCAGCCGCCAGACAGGGGGCGGATATGGCTACACCTTC
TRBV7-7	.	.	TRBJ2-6	CASSLGGSGANVLTF	TGTGCTAGCAGCTTGGGGGGCTCTGGGGCCAACGTCCTGACTTTC
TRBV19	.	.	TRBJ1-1	CASSAGWTEAFF	TGTGCCAGTAGCGCCGGTTGGACTGAAGCTTTCTTT
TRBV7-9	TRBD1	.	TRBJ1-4	CASSSGHRGGWEKLFF	TGTGCCAGCAGCTCAGGCCACAGGGGCGGTTGGGAAAAACTGTTTTTT
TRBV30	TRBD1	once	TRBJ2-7	CASLRDSHYEQYF	TGTGCCTCCCTTAGGGACAGCCACTACGAGCAGTACTTC
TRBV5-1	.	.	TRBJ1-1	CASSLVVRVGTMNTEAFF	TGCGCCAGCAGCTTGGTTGTCAGGGTAGGAACAATGAACACTGAAGCTTTCTTT